This TCR beta chain was sequenced in a study of blood T cell repertoires in COVID-19. As for the study in general: There were acute and convalescent COVID-19 samples, and they came from the United States, Italy and Spain. PBMCs, B-cell-depleted T cells, or T cells were the source of the cDNA or gDNA that made up the material.

Source study methods: The assay estimated nucleated cells by amplifying reference gene primers. Measured with immunoSEQ multiplex PCR; TCRdb has only the in-frame clones, and not every one. The V and J calls and clone size were taken over from that table, and D and trimming were inferred from the DNA. The sample holds under 300,000 clones, about nine tenths seen once. The CDR3 runs to 18 residues. Looked up from germline, CDR1 is SEHNR and CDR2 is FQNEAQ (reference sequence). The V segment lost 3 bases and the J segment 7 bases; nucleotides outside the gene matches: 17. V is TRBV7-9 and J is TRBJ1-4, with 7 nucleotides matching TRBD1. The sequence was obtained from a woman in her thirties with active or convalescent COVID-19. Specimen: peripheral blood. The CDR3 spells CASSLGFSRQGGGEKLFF. The DNA of the CDR3 is TGTGCCAGCAGCTTGGGTTTCTCACGCCAGGGGGGCGGTGAAAAACTGTTTTTT.